This passage covers 28 T cell receptor beta chains from one sample sequenced in a study of CD8+ T cells in alopecia areata (dated 2018 in TCRdb). To prepare the library, the immunoSEQ multiplex PCR assay was applied. RNA was extracted from all samples and reverse transcribed into cDNA, which served as template for TCR sequencing. This immuneACCESS table, as held by TCRdb, lists in-frame sequences with V and J called but not all clones. Of the missing ones, under half trace to an unresolved V gene in checked studies; the others have no known cause. For this sample the table gives 150,000 or so clones, of which 55% were detected only once. Together, the top ten hold less than 5% of the sample. Sequenced material: CD4+ T cells sorted from blood. All receptors derive from a human donor in good health.

The V call is TRBV29-1, the J call TRBJ2-4, with TRBD1 matching over 9 bases. This CDR3 comprises 15 residues. The germline V gene has CDR1 SQVTM and CDR2 ANQGSEA. The junction had 10 bases not matched to a gene; V was cut back by 6 bases and J by 4 bases. The CDR3 loop is CSVVIAGTGKNIQYF. The CDR3 nucleotides are TGCAGCGTCGTTATCGCCGGGACAGGGAAAAACATTCAGTACTTC.

This sequence joins TRBV4-2 and TRBJ1-3; D is uncertain. The germline V and J ends were trimmed by 0 bases and 9 bases, with 12 bases remaining between them. This CDR3 has 14 amino acids. The germline V gene encodes CDR1 LGHNA and CDR2 YNFKEQ. CDR3 sequence reads: CASSQELGSRTIYF. For the CDR3, the DNA is TGTGCCAGCAGCCAAGAATTAGGCTCCCGCACCATATATTTT.

The chain carries TRBV5-1 and TRBJ2-3; no clear D gene. Trimming left V 2 bases short and J 3 bases short, with 10 bases between. Looked up from germline, CDR1 is SGHRS and CDR2 is YFSETQ. This CDR3 has 14 amino acids. CDR3 DNA: TGCGCCAGCAGCTTAACAGTAGGAACAGATACGCAGTATTTT. It is translated as CASSLTVGTDTQYF.

This sequence joins TRBV11-2 and TRBJ2-7; the match to TRBD1 covers 7 bases. Germline V gene lookup returns CDR1 SGHAT and CDR2 FQNNGV. The J segment lost 1 base and the V segment lost 7 bases, leaving 10 bases of the junction unmatched. The CDR3 is 15 residues long. CDR3: CASTPNRGISYEQYF. The CDR3 bases are TGTGCCAGCACCCCCAACAGGGGTATATCCTACGAGCAGTACTTC.

This chain joins TRBV4-2 and TRBJ2-1; 7 bases map to TRBD2. CDR1 and CDR2 (germline): LGHNA, YNFKEQ. The ends lost 9 bases at V and 3 bases at J; junction bases unmatched: 5. The CDR3 is 13 amino acids. CDR3 DNA sequence: TGTGCCAGTCGGGGCGGGAGCTACAATGAGCAGTTCTTC. Translating it yields CASRGGSYNEQFF.

This clone was observed a handful of times. The chain couples TRBV10-3 to TRBJ2-3, with no clear D. Trimming took 6 bases from V and 1 from J, leaving 11 bases between them. Germline CDR1 and CDR2: ENHRY and SYGVKD. CDR3 size: 14 residues. CDR3 protein: CAIRATGGTDTQYF. CDR3 nucleotides: TGTGCCATCAGGGCAACTGGAGGCACAGATACGCAGTATTTT.

This chain links TRBV30 with TRBJ2-2; either TRBD1 or TRBD2 may fit D (5 bases each). The CDR3 runs to 13 residues. V lost 3 bases, J lost 3 bases, and 8 bases lay in between. Germline CDR1 and CDR2: GTSNPN and SVGIG (reference sequence). CDR3 sequence reads: CAWRGRDTGELFF. The CDR3 DNA sequence: TGTGCCTGGAGGGGACGGGACACCGGGGAGCTGTTTTTT.

The chain employs TRBV7-6 and TRBJ2-1; a weak D match, TRBD2 (6 bases). There are 14 residues in the CDR3. Germline CDR1 SGHVS, CDR2 FNYEAQ. V lost 0 bases and J 10 bases, leaving 13 bases between the germline ends. The CDR3 DNA sequence: TGTGCCAGCAGCTTAGCCCTAGGGGCGGGGGAGCAGTTCTTC. The encoded protein is CASSLALGAGEQFF.

The V and J genes are TRBV9 and TRBJ1-3; the D is unclear. The length of the CDR3 is 10 residues. CDR1 is SGDLS and CDR2 is YYNGEE in the germline V gene. The chain's CDR3 is CAAGFSTIYF. The DNA of the CDR3 is TGTGCTGCTGGGTTCTCGACCATATATTTT.

Only a few counts were recorded for this clone. The chain employs TRBV18 and TRBJ2-3; the D is unclear. The V end was cut by 1 base, the J end by 0 bases, with 11 bases between. CDR1 is KGHSH and CDR2 is LQKENI in the germline V gene. This CDR3 comprises 16 residues. CDR3 amino acids: CASSPRLDGSTDTQYF. Here the CDR3 DNA reads TGTGCCAGCTCACCACGCCTGGACGGGAGCACAGATACGCAGTATTTT.

This clone appeared a single time. V and J are TRBV29-1 and TRBJ2-6, with 7 nucleotides matching TRBD1. CDR3 length: 17 amino acids. V gave up 6 bases and J gave up 0 bases; unmatched junction bases: 11. CDR1 SQVTM and CDR2 ANQGSEA come from the germline V gene. The CDR3 bases are TGCAGCGTAGTTGACAGGGAGCCCCACTCTGGGGCCAACGTCCTGACTTTC. Translation gives CSVVDREPHSGANVLTF.

V usage is TRBV5-1 and J usage is TRBJ1-1, with D perhaps TRBD1 (5 bases). Trimming stripped 0 bases from V and 4 bases from J, with 13 bases between. CDR3 length equals 15 residues. The germline V gene has CDR1 SGHRS and CDR2 YFSETQ. The CDR3 sequence is CASSLAVRGSTEAFF. The CDR3 region has the DNA TGCGCCAGCAGCTTGGCCGTGAGGGGTTCCACTGAAGCTTTCTTT.

Only a few counts were recorded for this clone. The CDR3 here is CASDSGRADGELFF. In DNA form, the CDR3 reads TGTGCCAGCGATAGCGGGAGGGCCGACGGGGAGCTGTTTTTT. This rearrangement joins TRBV2 to TRBJ2-2; 11 nucleotides line up with TRBD2. CDR1 and CDR2 (germline): SNHLY, FYNNEI. The CDR3 spans 14 residues. Trimming took 8 bases from V and 7 from J; bases not matched to a gene: 6.

Only a few counts were recorded for this clone. The same CDR3 can be traced to other DNA sequences in this sample. V is TRBV11-2 and J is TRBJ2-5; TRBD1 agrees at 9 bases. Germline CDR1 SGHAT, CDR2 FQNNGV. This CDR3 region has 13 residues. The V segment lost 5 bases and the J segment 5 bases; nucleotides outside the gene matches: 3. CDR3 DNA: TGTGCCAGCAGCAGAGACAGGGGGGAGACCCAGTACTTC. It encodes CASSRDRGETQYF.

The genes are TRBV7-9 and TRBJ1-5, with 8 positions matching TRBD1. The CDR3 is 17 residues long. CDR1 SEHNR and CDR2 FQNEAQ come from the germline V gene (reference sequence). V dropped 1 base and J dropped 4; count of bases not matched to a gene: 9. CDR3 residues: CASSLGNPDRENQPQHF. The CDR3 coding sequence is TGTGCCAGCAGCTTAGGGAACCCGGACAGGGAAAATCAGCCCCAGCATTTT.

This rearrangement joins TRBV11-2 to TRBJ2-7, with 11 bases identical to TRBD2. Germline lookup yields CDR1 SGHAT and CDR2 FQNNGV. V was clipped by 4 bases and J by 2 bases; unmatched bases: 4. The CDR3 totals 15 residues. The CDR3 DNA follows: TGTGCCAGCAGCTCAGAGACTAGCGGGGCCTACGAGCAGTACTTC. It yields the protein CASSSETSGAYEQYF.

This chain joins TRBV7-9 and TRBJ1-3; D not certain. CDR3 length equals 14 residues. V gave up 8 bases and J gave up 0 bases, with 11 bases separating them. Germline CDR1 reads SEHNR; CDR2 reads FQNEAQ (reference sequence). The chain's CDR3 is CASSGIFSGNTIYF. The CDR3 DNA follows: TGTGCCAGCTCTGGAATCTTCTCTGGAAACACCATATATTTT.

This chain links TRBV4-1 with TRBJ2-5, with TRBD1 matching over 9 bases. The germline V gene encodes CDR1 MGHRA and CDR2 YSYEKL. The ends lost 3 bases at V and 3 bases at J; junction bases unmatched: 11. CDR3 length: 17 amino acids. CDR3 in amino acids: CASSQTTGTGKEETQYF. Here the CDR3 DNA reads TGCGCCAGCAGCCAGACAACCGGGACAGGGAAGGAAGAGACCCAGTACTTC.

The V and J genes are TRBV7-9 and TRBJ1-1; possible D gene TRBD1, 5 bases. V lost 2 bases to trimming and J lost 1 base, with 8 bases between them. The CDR3 sequence is 14 residues long. CDR1 and CDR2 (germline): SEHNR, FQNEAQ (reference sequence). The DNA for the CDR3 is TGTGCCAGCAGCTTACGACAGACGAACACTGAAGCTTTCTTT. Amino acids: CASSLRQTNTEAFF.

This clone turned up a few times. This chain links TRBV28 with TRBJ2-3; possible D gene TRBD2, 6 bases. This CDR3 has 14 amino acids. Trimming left V 7 bases short and J 3 bases short, with 14 bases between. Germline V gene lookup returns CDR1 MDHEN and CDR2 SYDVKM. The CDR3 region has the DNA TGTGCCAGCATCGGGGGACTTTGGACAGATACGCAGTATTTT. This codes for CASIGGLWTDTQYF.

The rearrangement joins TRBV5-6 to TRBJ1-1; D ambiguous. Germline values: CDR1 SGHDT, CDR2 YYEEEE. The V and J ends lost 3 bases and 7 bases respectively, with 10 bases between them. The CDR3 has 12 residues. CDR3 sequence (DNA): TGTGCCAGCAGCTGGGATAATGGTGAAGCTTTCTTT. It is translated as CASSWDNGEAFF.

This chain uses TRBV6-5 with TRBJ1-2; 10 bases map to TRBD1. Germline CDR1 and CDR2: MNHEY and SVGAGI. V dropped 4 bases and J dropped 7; count of bases not matched to a gene: 6. The CDR3 runs 14 residues. The CDR3 region has the DNA TGTGCCAGCAGTTTGGGGACAGGGGCGGCTGGCTACACCTTC. Amino acids: CASSLGTGAAGYTF.

This chain uses TRBV30 with TRBJ1-4; D is unclear. Germline CDR1 GTSNPN, CDR2 SVGIG (reference sequence). The CDR3 length is 12 residues. V dropped 1 base and J dropped 6 bases, with 6 bases sitting between them. CDR3 protein: CAWSAYYEKLFF. CDR3 DNA sequence: TGTGCCTGGAGTGCCTATTATGAAAAACTGTTTTTT.

This chain uses TRBV10-3 with TRBJ2-7, with D unclear. The CDR3 covers 12 residues. Trimming cost V 6 bases and J 5 bases, with 11 bases left between them. Germline V gene lookup returns CDR1 ENHRY and CDR2 SYGVKD. The CDR3 is CAISPRMHEQYF. The CDR3 bases are TGTGCCATCAGCCCCAGGATGCACGAGCAGTACTTC.

The rearrangement joins TRBV29-1 to TRBJ1-1; a possible D gene is TRBD1 (5 bases). Germline CDR1 reads SQVTM; CDR2 reads ANQGSEA. Trimming took off 7 bases at V and 3 bases at J, with 12 bases between the two ends. The CDR3 length is 12 residues. CDR3 nucleotide sequence: TGCAGCGCCACAGGCGTTTACACTGAAGCTTTCTTT. Residues: CSATGVYTEAFF. The full variable domain, its missing parts supplied by reference TRBV29-1 and TRBJ1-1, is SAVISQKPSRDICQRGTSLTIQCQVDSQVTMMFWYRQQPGQSLTLIATANQGSEATYESGFVIDKFPISRPNLTFSTLTVSNMSPEDSSIYLCSATGVYTEAFFGQGTRLTVV.

This clone has more than one count but fewer than ten. V gene TRBV5-1 combines with J gene TRBJ2-7; the match to TRBD2 covers 13 bases. The CDR3 length is 15 residues. The V gene end was trimmed by 3 bases and the J gene end by 3 bases; junction bases not matched to a gene: 3. The germline gives CDR1 SGHRS, CDR2 YFSETQ. Written as DNA, the CDR3 is TGCGCCAGCAGCTCCCGGACTAGCGGGAGCTACGAGCAGTACTTC. Its protein product is CASSSRTSGSYEQYF.

CDR3 region: CAWSGDSVNTEAFF. For the CDR3, the DNA is TGTGCCTGGAGTGGGGACAGCGTGAACACTGAAGCTTTCTTT. The chain carries TRBV30 and TRBJ1-1; 7 positions agree with TRBD1. Unmatched junction bases numbered 2, after V lost 1 base and J lost 0 bases. This CDR3 has 14 amino acids. Per the germline V gene, CDR1 is GTSNPN and CDR2 is SVGIG (reference sequence). Complete variable domain (other parts from reference TRBV30 and TRBJ1-1): SQTIHQWPATLVQPVGSPLSLECTVEGTSNPNLYWYRQAAGRGLQLLFYSVGIGQISSEVPQNLSASRPQDRQFILSSKKLLLSDSGFYLCAWSGDSVNTEAFFGQGTRLTVV.

This clone was observed a few times. The V gene is TRBV30, the J gene TRBJ2-5; D unclear. Looked up from germline, CDR1 is GTSNPN and CDR2 is SVGIG (reference sequence). The germline V and J ends were trimmed by 2 bases and 7 bases, with 11 bases remaining between them. The CDR3 totals 12 residues. DNA of the CDR3: TGTGCCTGGAGTCAAGAGCAGGTGACCCAGTACTTC. Encoded protein: CAWSQEQVTQYF.